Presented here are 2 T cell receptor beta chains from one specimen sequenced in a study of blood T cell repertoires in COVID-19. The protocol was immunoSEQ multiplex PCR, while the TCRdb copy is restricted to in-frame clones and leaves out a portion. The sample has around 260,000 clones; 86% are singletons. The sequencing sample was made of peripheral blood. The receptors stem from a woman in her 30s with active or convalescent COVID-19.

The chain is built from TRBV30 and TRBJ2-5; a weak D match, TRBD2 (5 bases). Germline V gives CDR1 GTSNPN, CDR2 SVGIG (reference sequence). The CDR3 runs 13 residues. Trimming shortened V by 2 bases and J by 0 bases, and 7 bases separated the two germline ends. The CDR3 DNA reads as TGTGCCTGGAGTCGAGGGTACCAAGAGACCCAGTACTTC. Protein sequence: CAWSRGYQETQYF.

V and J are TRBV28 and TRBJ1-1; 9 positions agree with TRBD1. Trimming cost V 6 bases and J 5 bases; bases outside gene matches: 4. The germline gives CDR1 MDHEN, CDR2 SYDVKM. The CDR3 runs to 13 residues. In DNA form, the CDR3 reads TGTGCCAGCAGAAACAGGGGGCGAACTGAAGCTTTCTTT. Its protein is CASRNRGRTEAFF.